The rows below give T cell receptor beta chains drawn from one sample of a study of control samples from healthy donors and cancer patients. Produced via immunoSEQ multiplex PCR; TCRdb's table is partial and in-frame only. The sample carries about 120,000 clones, around 88% recorded once. The sequencing sample was made of blood. The receptors originated from a middle-aged man in good health. Both conserved end residues are part of each CDR3. A D gene is named only where the DNA matches it firmly. Clone sizes are given selectively: once, few, many, or a class where the clone is expanded.

V gene: TRBV11-3
D gene: NA
J gene: TRBJ1-3
clone size: NA
CDR3 protein: CASSLESTRTQGNTIYF
CDR3 DNA: TGTGCCAGCAGCTTAGAGTCAACCAGGACCCAGGGGAACACCATATATTTT

V gene: TRBV11-3
D gene: NA
J gene: TRBJ2-7
clone size: NA
CDR3 protein: CASSLTGTAGSYEQYF
CDR3 DNA: TGTGCCAGCAGCCTAACCGGGACGGCCGGCTCCTACGAGCAGTACTTC

V gene: TRBV23-1
D gene: NA
J gene: TRBJ2-3
clone size: NA
CDR3 protein: CASSQGRTDTQYF
CDR3 DNA: TGCGCCAGCAGTCAGGGGCGCACAGATACGCAGTATTTT

V gene: TRBV10-2
D gene: NA
J gene: TRBJ2-7
clone size: once
CDR3 protein: CASSEGGHLVSYEQYF
CDR3 DNA: TGCGCCAGCAGTGAAGGGGGACATCTCGTCTCCTACGAGCAGTACTTC

V gene: TRBV28
D gene: NA
J gene: TRBJ1-1
clone size: NA
CDR3 protein: CASSLYYTEAFF
CDR3 DNA: TGTGCCAGCAGTTTATACTACACTGAAGCTTTCTTT

V gene: TRBV5-1
D gene: TRBD1
J gene: TRBJ2-7
clone size: NA
CDR3 protein: CASTPTGDSYEQYF
CDR3 DNA: TGCGCCAGCACCCCGACAGGGGATTCCTACGAGCAGTACTTC

V gene: TRBV2
D gene: TRBD2
J gene: TRBJ2-1
clone size: NA
CDR3 protein: CASSDLRGDYNEQFF
CDR3 DNA: TGTGCCAGCAGTGATTTACGGGGGGATTACAATGAGCAGTTCTTC

V gene: TRBV12-3/TRBV12-4
D gene: NA
J gene: TRBJ2-3
clone size: once
CDR3 protein: CASGGITDTQYF
CDR3 DNA: TGTGCCAGCGGGGGGATTACAGATACGCAGTATTTT

V gene: TRBV20-1
D gene: NA
J gene: TRBJ2-5
clone size: NA
CDR3 protein: CSAVLATQYF
CDR3 DNA: TGCAGTGCTGTCCTAGCCACCCAGTACTTC

V gene: TRBV15
D gene: NA
J gene: TRBJ2-1
clone size: NA
CDR3 protein: CATRRTPNSYNEQFF
CDR3 DNA: TGTGCCACCAGAAGGACTCCTAACTCCTACAATGAGCAGTTCTTC

V gene: TRBV4-1
D gene: NA
J gene: TRBJ1-2
clone size: NA
CDR3 protein: CASSQTHSGGYGYTF
CDR3 DNA: TGCGCCAGCAGCCAAACCCATTCCGGGGGCTATGGCTACACCTTC